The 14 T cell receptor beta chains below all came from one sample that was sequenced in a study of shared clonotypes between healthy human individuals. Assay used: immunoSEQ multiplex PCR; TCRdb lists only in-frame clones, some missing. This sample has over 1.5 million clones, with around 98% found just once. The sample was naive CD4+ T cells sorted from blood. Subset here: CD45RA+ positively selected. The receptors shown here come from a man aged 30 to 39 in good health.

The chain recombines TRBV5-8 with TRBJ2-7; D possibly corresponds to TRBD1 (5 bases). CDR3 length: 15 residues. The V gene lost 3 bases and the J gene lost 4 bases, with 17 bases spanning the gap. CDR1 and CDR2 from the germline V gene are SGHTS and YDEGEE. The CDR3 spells CASSSWISGWYEQYF. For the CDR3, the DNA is TGTGCCAGCAGCTCTTGGATCTCAGGGTGGTACGAGCAGTACTTC.

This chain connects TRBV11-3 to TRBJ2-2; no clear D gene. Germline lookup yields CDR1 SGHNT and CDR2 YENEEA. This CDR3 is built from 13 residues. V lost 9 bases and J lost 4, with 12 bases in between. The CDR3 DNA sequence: TGTGCCAGTTCCGCCGTGCCCACCGGGGAGCTGTTTTTT. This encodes CASSAVPTGELFF.

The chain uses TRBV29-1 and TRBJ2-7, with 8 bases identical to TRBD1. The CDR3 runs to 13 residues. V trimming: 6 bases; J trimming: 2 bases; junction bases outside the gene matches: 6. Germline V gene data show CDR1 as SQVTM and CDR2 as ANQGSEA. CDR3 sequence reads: CSVRVDRAYEQYF. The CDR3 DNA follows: TGCAGCGTAAGGGTGGACAGGGCCTACGAGCAGTACTTC.

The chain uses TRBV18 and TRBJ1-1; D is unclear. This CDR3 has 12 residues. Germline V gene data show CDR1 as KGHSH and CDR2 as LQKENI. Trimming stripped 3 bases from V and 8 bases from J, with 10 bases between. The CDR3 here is CASSPPLREAFF. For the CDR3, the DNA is TGTGCCAGCTCACCGCCCCTTAGAGAAGCTTTCTTT.

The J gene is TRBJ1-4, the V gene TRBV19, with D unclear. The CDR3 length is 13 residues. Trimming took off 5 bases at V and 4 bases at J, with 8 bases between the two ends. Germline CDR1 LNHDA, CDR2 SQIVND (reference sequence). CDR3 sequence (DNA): TGTGCCAGTAGTGCGACGGGTAATGAAAAACTGTTTTTT. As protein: CASSATGNEKLFF.

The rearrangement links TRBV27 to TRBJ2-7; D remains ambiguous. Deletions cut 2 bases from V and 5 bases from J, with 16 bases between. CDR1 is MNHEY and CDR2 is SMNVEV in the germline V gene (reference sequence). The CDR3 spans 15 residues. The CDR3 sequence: CASSLPGFGLNEQYF. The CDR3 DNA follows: TGTGCCAGCAGTTTACCAGGCTTCGGCCTCAACGAGCAGTACTTC.

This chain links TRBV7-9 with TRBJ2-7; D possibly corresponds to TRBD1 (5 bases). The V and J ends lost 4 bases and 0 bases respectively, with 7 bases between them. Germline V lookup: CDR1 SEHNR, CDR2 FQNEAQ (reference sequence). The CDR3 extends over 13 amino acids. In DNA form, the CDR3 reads TGTGCCAGCAGCTCAAGGGGCTCCTACGAGCAGTACTTC. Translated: CASSSRGSYEQYF.

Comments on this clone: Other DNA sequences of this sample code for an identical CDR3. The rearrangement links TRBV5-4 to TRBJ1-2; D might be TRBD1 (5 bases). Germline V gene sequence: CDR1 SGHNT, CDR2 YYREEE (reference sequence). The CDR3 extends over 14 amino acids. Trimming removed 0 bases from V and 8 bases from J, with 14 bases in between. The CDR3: CASSLVQGGSGYTF. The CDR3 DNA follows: TGTGCCAGCAGCTTGGTCCAGGGAGGGTCGGGCTACACCTTC.

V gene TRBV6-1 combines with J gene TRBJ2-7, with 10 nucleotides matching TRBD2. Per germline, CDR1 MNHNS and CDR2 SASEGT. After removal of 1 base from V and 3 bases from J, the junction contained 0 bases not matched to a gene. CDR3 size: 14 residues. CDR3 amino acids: CASSEGLAGYEQYF. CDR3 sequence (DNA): TGTGCCAGCAGTGAAGGACTAGCGGGCTACGAGCAGTACTTC.

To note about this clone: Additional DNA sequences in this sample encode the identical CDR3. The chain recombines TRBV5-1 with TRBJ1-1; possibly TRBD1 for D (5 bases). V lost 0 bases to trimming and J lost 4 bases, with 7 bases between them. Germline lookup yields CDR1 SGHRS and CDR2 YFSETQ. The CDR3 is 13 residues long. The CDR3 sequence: CASSLEGATEAFF. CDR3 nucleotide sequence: TGCGCCAGCAGCTTGGAAGGGGCCACTGAAGCTTTCTTT.

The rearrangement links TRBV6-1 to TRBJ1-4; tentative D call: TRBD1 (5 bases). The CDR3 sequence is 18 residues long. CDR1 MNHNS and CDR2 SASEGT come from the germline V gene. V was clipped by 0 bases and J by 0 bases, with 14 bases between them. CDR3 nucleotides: TGTGCCAGCAGTGAAGCTAGCCAGGGTGCTGCAACTAATGAAAAACTGTTTTTT. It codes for CASSEASQGAATNEKLFF.

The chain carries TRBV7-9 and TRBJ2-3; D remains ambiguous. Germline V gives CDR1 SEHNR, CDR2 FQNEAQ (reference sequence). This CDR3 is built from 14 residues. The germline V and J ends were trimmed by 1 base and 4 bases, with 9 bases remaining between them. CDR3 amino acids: CASSLGIVSDTQYF. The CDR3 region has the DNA TGTGCCAGCAGCTTAGGAATAGTTTCAGATACGCAGTATTTT. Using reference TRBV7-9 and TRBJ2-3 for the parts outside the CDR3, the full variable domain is DTGVSQNPRHKITKRGQNVTFRCDPISEHNRLYWYRQTLGQGPEFLTYFQNEAQLEKSRLLSDRFSAERPKGSFSTLEIQRTEQGDSAMYLCASSLGIVSDTQYFGPGTRLTVL.

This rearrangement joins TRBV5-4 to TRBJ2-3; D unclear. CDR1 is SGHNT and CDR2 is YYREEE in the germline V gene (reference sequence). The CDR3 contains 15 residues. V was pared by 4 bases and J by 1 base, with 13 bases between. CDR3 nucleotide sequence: TGTGCCAGCAGCCCTTACGGCGGCCGCACAGATACGCAGTATTTT. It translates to CASSPYGGRTDTQYF.

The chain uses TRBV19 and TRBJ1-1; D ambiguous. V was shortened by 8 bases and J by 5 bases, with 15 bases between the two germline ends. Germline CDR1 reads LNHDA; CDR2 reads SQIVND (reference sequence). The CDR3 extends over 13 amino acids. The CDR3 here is CASRPLEGTEAFF. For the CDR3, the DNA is TGTGCCAGTCGGCCCCTGGAGGGTACTGAAGCTTTCTTT.